These T cell receptor beta chains were read from a single sample in a study of shared clonotypes between healthy human individuals. Sequencing used immunoSEQ multiplex PCR; TCRdb keeps in-frame clones, though not all of them. The sample records about 1 million clones, under 80% being singletons. The specimen sequenced was memory CD4+ T cells sorted from blood. The receptor set was obtained from a young man in good health. Each CDR3 is given with its conserved first and last residue. The order of the fields is J gene, CDR3 length, clone size, D gene, V gene, CDR3 protein, CDR3 DNA. A D gene is named only where the DNA matches it firmly. The size entry is marked missing in some rows and otherwise reads once, few, many or a size class.

TRBJ2-7,14,few,TRBD1,TRBV5-1,CASRSGQGHHEQYF,TGCGCCAGCCGATCGGGACAGGGTCATCACGAGCAGTACTTC
TRBJ2-2,14,NA,NA,TRBV5-4,CASSLGLNTGELFF,TGTGCCAGCAGCTTGGGACTGAACACCGGGGAGCTGTTTTTT
TRBJ1-1,13,NA,NA,TRBV19,CASMRDMNTEAFF,TGTGCCAGTATGAGGGATATGAACACTGAAGCTTTCTTT
TRBJ1-1,14,once,NA,TRBV6-5,CASSYRELNTEAFF,TGTGCCAGCAGCTACAGGGAGCTGAACACTGAAGCTTTCTTT
TRBJ2-7,14,NA,NA,TRBV10-3,CAINKDSRGYEQYF,TGTGCCATAAACAAGGACAGCCGGGGTTACGAGCAGTACTTC
TRBJ2-5,16,NA,TRBD2,TRBV5-6,CASSLRLAFTKETQYF,TGTGCCAGCAGCTTGAGACTAGCGTTTACTAAAGAGACCCAGTACTTC
TRBJ2-1,15,NA,TRBD1,TRBV30,CAWSGGQGSYNEQFF,TGTGCCTGGAGTGGGGGACAGGGGTCCTACAATGAGCAGTTCTTC
TRBJ2-2,12,NA,NA,TRBV30,CAWSQNTGELFF,TGTGCCTGGAGTCAAAACACCGGGGAGCTGTTTTTT
TRBJ2-1,13,NA,NA,TRBV6-4,CASSQSGDNEQFF,TGTGCCAGCAGCCAGTCCGGAGACAATGAGCAGTTCTTC
TRBJ1-1,14,NA,NA,TRBV6-5,CASSYSSGTTEAFF,TGTGCCAGCAGTTACTCGAGTGGAACGACTGAAGCTTTCTTT
TRBJ1-5,15,NA,TRBD1,TRBV5-1,CASRSPGQGCWPQHF,TGCGCCAGCAGATCCCCGGGACAGGGATGTTGGCCCCAGCATTTT
TRBJ2-7,15,NA,TRBD1,TRBV27,CASSLDRRNSYEQYF,TGTGCCAGCAGTTTGGACAGGCGAAACTCCTACGAGCAGTACTTC
TRBJ2-5,12,NA,NA,TRBV18,CASSPSAETQYF,TGTGCCAGCTCGCCCAGTGCGGAGACCCAGTACTTC
TRBJ2-2,15,NA,TRBD2,TRBV5-4,CASWTSGSYTGELFF,TGTGCCAGCTGGACTAGCGGGAGCTACACCGGGGAGCTGTTTTTT
TRBJ2-7,15,NA,NA,TRBV28,CASSLKGRHLRGQYF,TGTGCCAGCAGTTTAAAGGGACGCCATCTACGAGGGCAGTACTTC
TRBJ1-3,15,once,TRBD1,TRBV6-5,CASSLTDRAGNTIYF,TGTGCCAGCAGTCTCACGGACAGGGCTGGAAACACCATATATTTT